The sequence of this T cell receptor (beta chain) was determined in a study of T cell responses to AZD1222 COVID-19 vaccine. The study, taken as a whole, reports: Spike-specific TCR depth and breadth grew after two AZD1222 doses.

Only in-frame clones appear in the TCRdb table, and some are missing; sequencing was by immunoSEQ multiplex PCR. This repertoire shows about 100,000 clones, around 90% found once; its top ten account for less than 4%. The CDR3 is made up of 15 amino acids. Deletions cut 0 bases from V and 2 bases from J, with 8 bases between. Germline-derived CDR1 and CDR2 are MNHEY and SMNVEV (reference sequence). On this clone itself: Its antigen is currently unknown.

This material consisted of peripheral blood, taken on day 0 of MenACWY control vaccination. The rearrangement joins TRBV27 to TRBJ1-5; a weak D match, TRBD1 (5 bases). The TCR sequence derives from an adult in good health. The CDR3 DNA sequence: TGTGCCAGCAGTTTATCGTCCAGGGGCAATCAGCCCCAGCATTTT. Its protein is CASSLSSRGNQPQHF.